Shown below are 8 T cell receptor beta chains from a single sample sequenced in a study of neurological immune-mediated disorders. TCRdb analysed the 5' RACE reads with MiXCR anew, one entry per CDR3 protein. Of under 90,000 distinct CDR3 sequences listed, approximately 10% are singletons. Sequenced sample: PBMCs. The receptors come from a man aged 50 to 60 in good health.

At least ten counts were recorded for this clonotype. J is TRBJ2-5 and V is TRBV20-1, with 8 bases aligning to TRBD1. Germline V gives CDR1 DFQATT, CDR2 SNEGSKA (reference sequence). The CDR3 is made up of 12 amino acids. Germline trimming cut 5 bases from V and 9 bases from J; bases unmatched to any gene: 8. The CDR3 reads CSASDRDRAQYF. For the CDR3, the DNA is TGCAGTGCTTCGGACAGGGATAGGGCCCAGTACTTC.

This clonotype was observed many times. V and J are TRBV9 and TRBJ2-3, with TRBD2 matching 12 bases. Germline V gene data show CDR1 as SGDLS and CDR2 as YYNGEE. The V and J ends lost 2 bases and 1 base, in that order; junction bases with no gene match: 2. The CDR3 extends over 16 amino acids. The CDR3 sequence is CASSVGLAGGTDTQYF. CDR3 sequence (DNA): TGTGCCAGCAGCGTGGGACTAGCGGGCGGCACAGATACGCAGTATTTT.

This clonotype showed up many times. The rearrangement uses TRBV7-3 and TRBJ1-1; the D gene is possibly TRBD1 (5 bases). V was trimmed by 5 bases and J by 2 bases, leaving 9 bases between them. The CDR3 length is 13 residues. Germline V gives CDR1 SGHTA, CDR2 FQGTGA. The CDR3 region has the DNA TGTGCCAGCAGCGGGGGAGGTAACACTGAAGCTTTCTTT. This encodes CASSGGGNTEAFF.

This clonotype was picked up many times. The chain joins TRBV28 to TRBJ2-5; perhaps TRBD1 as D (5 bases). The CDR3 sequence is 13 residues long. The germline V and J ends were trimmed by 2 bases and 5 bases, with 9 bases remaining between them. CDR1 MDHEN and CDR2 SYDVKM come from the germline V gene. The chain's CDR3 is CASSLPGYETQYF. In DNA, the CDR3 is TGTGCCAGCAGTTTACCAGGGTATGAGACCCAGTACTTC.

The sample holds many counts of this clonotype. The rearrangement links TRBV7-2 to TRBJ2-4, with a possible D match to TRBD1 (5 bases). Deletions cut 3 bases from V and 7 bases from J, with 10 bases between. This CDR3 comprises 13 residues. The germline V gene has CDR1 SGHTA and CDR2 FQGNSA. CDR3 nucleotide sequence: TGTGCCAGCAGCTTTCAGGGTGGGAACATTCAGTACTTC. Its protein is CASSFQGGNIQYF.

This clonotype occurred many times. The V gene is TRBV7-6, the J gene TRBJ2-2; TRBD1 matches at 10 bases. Unmatched junction bases numbered 1, after V lost 3 bases and J lost 3 bases. Germline lookup yields CDR1 SGHVS and CDR2 FNYEAQ. This CDR3 has 15 residues. This CDR3 is CASSLGQGYTGELFF. The CDR3 nucleotides are TGTGCCAGCAGCTTGGGACAGGGGTACACCGGGGAGCTGTTTTTT.

This clonotype was detected ten times or more. CDR3 protein: CSARELAGLYNEQFF. Written as DNA, the CDR3 is TGCAGTGCTAGAGAGCTAGCGGGATTATACAATGAGCAGTTCTTC. This chain connects TRBV20-1 to TRBJ2-1; 9 bases agree with TRBD2. The germline V gene encodes CDR1 DFQATT and CDR2 SNEGSKA (reference sequence). This CDR3 comprises 15 residues. V lost 0 bases to trimming and J lost 4 bases; unmatched junction nucleotides: 4.

Many counts were recorded for this clonotype. The chain joins TRBV7-9 to TRBJ1-2; 12 bases are a match to TRBD1. Germline CDR1 SEHNR, CDR2 FQNEAQ (reference sequence). CDR3 length: 16 amino acids. V gave up 0 bases and J gave up 6 bases; unmatched junction bases: 5. The CDR3 sequence is CASSLAGTGGINGYTF. In nucleotides, the CDR3 is TGTGCCAGCAGCTTAGCCGGGACAGGGGGCATCAATGGCTACACCTTC.